The sequence of this T cell receptor (beta chain) was determined in a study of T cell responses to AZD1222 COVID-19 vaccine. Notes on the study in general: Among those given AZD1222, only 6 or 7 were seropositive at baseline. White British donors predominated, females outnumbered males, and clonal diversity was possibly underestimated.

On this clone itself: Antigen specificity is unknown.

CDR1 and CDR2 (germline): SGHRS, YFSETQ. The CDR3 contains 14 residues. V lost 0 bases and J lost 7, with 13 bases in between. Sequencing was performed with immunoSEQ multiplex PCR; in TCRdb, only in-frame clones are kept and a portion is missing. The profile shows about 97,000 clones, 90% of them singletons. The origin of this receptor is an adult in good health. Sequenced material: peripheral blood, taken on day 0 of AZD1222 vaccination. The chain combines TRBV5-1 with TRBJ1-2; possible D gene TRBD1, 6 bases. The CDR3 bases are TGCGCCAGCAGCTTGGGGGTCGTGACAGGTGGCTACACCTTC. Translated: CASSLGVVTGGYTF.